This TCR beta chain was captured by sequencing in a study of blood T cells in healthy people across ages. After removal of 6 bases from V and 1 base from J, the junction contained 20 bases not matched to a gene. Germline-derived CDR1 and CDR2 are DFQATT and SNEGSKA (reference sequence). This CDR3 contains 18 residues. It was with a sample-barcoded 5' primer and a J-beta primer mix that a second PCR of about 6 to 11 cycles was run. MiXCR, run by TCRdb on the 5' RACE reads, gives a single entry per CDR3 protein. The sample includes approximately 940,000 distinct CDR3 sequences, 40% to 60% seen only once; the top ten take 13%.

The sample was blood. The clonotype originates from a young man in good health. This chain joins TRBV20-1 and TRBJ2-7, with TRBD2 identical over 8 bases. The CDR3 is CSAYRRVGPGGASYEQYF. The CDR3 DNA follows: TGCAGTGCGTATCGTAGGGTCGGGCCCGGGGGGGCTTCCTACGAGCAGTACTTC.